The 4 T cell receptor beta chains listed next were all sequenced from one sample in a study of CXCR3-negative and CXCR3-positive naive CD8 T cells. General study results and limits: CXCR3-negative naive cells had less hydrophobic TRB CDR3s than did CXCR3-positive naive cells.

5' RACE with UMI labels generated the TRB cDNA libraries. From the 5' RACE reads, TCRdb lists one entry per CDR3 protein and no DNA. This sample carries 49,000 or so distinct CDR3 sequences, with approximately 0.52% going to the ten biggest clones. Their specific antigens are unknown. The sample consisted of naive CXCR3+ CD8+ T cells from blood. Subset meaning: CD45RO-CCR7+CD27+CD95- naive CD8+ T cells expressing CXCR3 (TNR3+). The receptor source for this set is a human donor in good health. Some clones in this sample may be carry-over from other donors' samples.

The V call is TRBV7-9, the J call TRBJ2-1; TCRdb gives TRBD1 as the D gene, but with no DNA this cannot be confirmed. The CDR3 totals 15 residues. Germline CDR1 and CDR2: SEHNR and FQNEAQ (reference sequence). The CDR3 reads CASSLAGGPFNEQFF.

The chain employs TRBV2 and TRBJ2-3. Germline V gene lookup returns CDR1 SNHLY and CDR2 FYNNEI. The CDR3 consists of 13 residues. The CDR3 sequence is CASSVAAADTQYF.

This chain uses TRBV6-1 with TRBJ1-5; without DNA, the TCRdb call of TRBD1 cannot be checked. The CDR3 consists of 15 residues. Per germline, CDR1 MNHNS and CDR2 SASEGT. CDR3 loop: CASSPGIRGNQPQHF.

The chain combines TRBV7-9 with TRBJ1-2. The CDR3 extends over 14 amino acids. CDR1 SEHNR and CDR2 FQNEAQ come from the germline V gene (reference sequence). CDR3 sequence: CASRPRQLTYGYTF. The full variable domain, with the rest looked up from reference TRBV7-9 and TRBJ1-2, is DTGVSQNPRHKITKRGQNVTFRCDPISEHNRLYWYRQTLGQGPEFLTYFQNEAQLEKSRLLSDRFSAERPKGSFSTLEIQRTEQGDSAMYLCASRPRQLTYGYTFGSGTRLTVV.